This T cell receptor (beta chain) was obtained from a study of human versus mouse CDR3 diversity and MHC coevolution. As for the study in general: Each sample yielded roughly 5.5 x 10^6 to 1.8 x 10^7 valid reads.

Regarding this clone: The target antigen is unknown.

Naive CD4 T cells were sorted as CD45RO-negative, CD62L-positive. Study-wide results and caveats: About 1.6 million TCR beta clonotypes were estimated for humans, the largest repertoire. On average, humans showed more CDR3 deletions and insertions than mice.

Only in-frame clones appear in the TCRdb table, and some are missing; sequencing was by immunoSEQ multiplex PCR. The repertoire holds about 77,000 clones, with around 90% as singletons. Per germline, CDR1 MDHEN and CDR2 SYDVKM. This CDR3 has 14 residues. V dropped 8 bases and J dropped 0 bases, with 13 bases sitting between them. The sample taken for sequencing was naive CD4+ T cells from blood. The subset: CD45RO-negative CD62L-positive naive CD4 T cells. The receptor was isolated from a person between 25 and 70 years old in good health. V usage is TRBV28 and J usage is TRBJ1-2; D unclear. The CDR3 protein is CASAGRGTNYGYTF. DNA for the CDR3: TGTGCCAGCGCCGGGCGGGGTACTAACTATGGCTACACCTTC.